This T cell receptor beta chain emerged from a study of glioma-infiltrating T cells after dendritic cell vaccination. Study as a whole: Treatment, given 2003 to 2012, was autologous tumor lysate-pulsed dendritic cell vaccination. Study results and caveats: Survival was not directly related to TCR clonality in these patients.

Trimming removed 5 bases from V and 0 bases from J, with 11 bases in between. The CDR3 length is 14 residues. Germline CDR1 and CDR2: MRHNA and SNTAGT. For this clone: Its antigen is currently unknown.

The PCR used 60 V beta and 13 J beta primers. Using immunoSEQ multiplex PCR, the repertoire was profiled, and TCRdb retains in-frame clones only, with some absent. The sample yields under 100,000 clones, about 87% seen once. This receptor was taken from a human donor with glioblastoma. The specimen comprised blood, sampled before dendritic cell vaccination. The chain couples TRBV6-4 to TRBJ2-7, with D hard to call. In DNA, the CDR3 is TGTGCCAGCAGTAAAGCGCCCAGCTCCTACGAGCAGTACTTC. This codes for CASSKAPSSYEQYF.